The 23 T cell receptor beta chains given below trace back to one sample, sequenced in a study of siplizumab effects on memory and regulatory T cells. Profiled with immunoSEQ multiplex PCR; TCRdb holds only in-frame clones, not every one. The sample lists 100,000 or so clones, around 92% occurring once. Sequenced input: Tregs sorted from blood. The receptors derive from a human donor in good health.

The V and J genes are TRBV28 and TRBJ1-2; 8 bases map to TRBD1. The CDR3 covers 14 residues. Germline assignment: CDR1 MDHEN and CDR2 SYDVKM. With V trimmed by 2 bases and J by 3 bases, 2 bases remained unmatched. In nucleotides, the CDR3 is TGTGCCAGCAGTTTAGGGGGACAGGACTATGGCTACACCTTC. Protein: CASSLGGQDYGYTF.

V usage is TRBV14 and J usage is TRBJ2-5; no clear D. V shed 1 base and J shed 5 bases, with 8 bases lying between them. CDR1 and CDR2 from the germline V gene are SGHDN and FVKESK. This CDR3 spans 13 amino acids. The CDR3 loop reads CASSQVGEETQYF. Here the CDR3 DNA reads TGTGCCAGCAGCCAAGTCGGTGAGGAGACCCAGTACTTC.

This chain uses TRBV5-1 with TRBJ1-4, with a tentative D call TRBD1 (5 bases). The CDR3 spans 15 residues. Trimming left V 0 bases short and J 6 bases short, with 12 bases between. The germline V gene has CDR1 SGHRS and CDR2 YFSETQ. The DNA for the CDR3 is TGCGCCAGCAGCTTGGAAGGTAGGGGAGATGAAAAACTGTTTTTT. Translating it yields CASSLEGRGDEKLFF.

For the CDR3, the DNA is TGTGCCACCAGCACCCGTAGCGGGAGTCGGGAGACCCAGTACTTC. Translating it yields CATSTRSGSRETQYF. This rearrangement joins TRBV15 to TRBJ2-5, with 9 bases identical to TRBD2. The CDR3 has 15 residues. J lost 5 bases, V lost 4 bases, and 8 bases had no gene match. Germline values: CDR1 LNHNV, CDR2 YYDKDF (reference sequence). The complete variable domain, with remaining parts taken from reference TRBV15 and TRBJ2-5, reads DAMVIQNPRYQVTQFGKPVTLSCSQTLNHNVMYWYQQKSSQAPKLLFHYYDKDFNNEADTPDNFQSRRPNTSFCFLDIRSPGLGDTAMYLCATSTRSGSRETQYFGPGTRLLVL.

This clone was seen once. The genes are TRBV11-1 and TRBJ2-1, with a tentative D call TRBD2 (8 bases). The germline V and J ends were trimmed by 5 bases and 7 bases, with 18 bases remaining between them. The V gene's germline CDR1 is SGHAT and CDR2 FQDESV (reference sequence). The CDR3 loop spans 15 amino acids. The CDR3 reads CASSPGRGRTNEQFF. The DNA of the CDR3 is TGTGCCAGCAGCCCCGGGAGGGGGCGTACTAATGAGCAGTTCTTC. Full variable domain (outside the CDR3, taken from reference TRBV11-1 and TRBJ2-1): EAEVAQSPRYKITEKSQAVAFWCDPISGHATLYWYRQILGQGPELLVQFQDESVVDDSQLPKDRFSAERLKGVDSTLKIQPAELGDSAMYLCASSPGRGRTNEQFFGPGTRLTVL.

J is TRBJ2-3 and V is TRBV7-2; TRBD1 or TRBD2 may be the D gene (5 bases each). The CDR3 runs 14 residues. Trimming left V 5 bases short and J 5 bases short, with 14 bases between. The V gene's germline CDR1 is SGHTA and CDR2 FQGNSA. DNA of the CDR3: TGTGCCAGCAGCGGGACCGTAGTGGTAGATACGCAGTATTTT. It codes for CASSGTVVVDTQYF.

This clone appeared a few times. The chain uses TRBV5-6 and TRBJ2-3; 9 bases align to TRBD1. Germline CDR1 reads SGHDT; CDR2 reads YYEEEE. This CDR3 has 16 amino acids. V lost 4 bases and J lost 4; bases outside the gene matches: 10. The CDR3 sequence is CASSTRDRVMADTQYF. The CDR3 coding sequence is TGTGCCAGCAGCACCAGGGACAGGGTAATGGCAGATACGCAGTATTTT.

This rearrangement joins TRBV5-6 to TRBJ2-1; possibly TRBD2 for D (6 bases). The CDR3 length is 16 residues. Germline values: CDR1 SGHDT, CDR2 YYEEEE. Trimming took 2 bases from V and 0 from J, leaving 12 bases between them. CDR3 in amino acids: CASSFLARSSYNEQFF. The DNA for the CDR3 is TGTGCCAGCAGCTTTCTAGCGAGAAGCTCCTACAATGAGCAGTTCTTC.

This chain connects TRBV7-6 to TRBJ2-5, with D hard to call. The germline V gene has CDR1 SGHVS and CDR2 FNYEAQ. Trimming pared 1 base from V and 4 bases from J, leaving 16 bases between. CDR3 length: 16 amino acids. The CDR3 DNA reads TGTGCCAGCAGCTTAGTTAGACTCCCCTGGGGAGAGACCCAGTACTTC. It codes for CASSLVRLPWGETQYF.

This chain joins TRBV6-5 and TRBJ1-4, with TRBD1 identical over 9 bases. Germline-derived CDR1 and CDR2 are MNHEY and SVGAGI. Trimming took 2 bases from V and 6 from J; bases not matched to a gene: 4. The CDR3 extends over 15 amino acids. The DNA for the CDR3 is TGTGCCAGCAGTTACATTGGACAGGGGTATGAAAAACTGTTTTTT. Translating gives CASSYIGQGYEKLFF.

V usage is TRBV7-8 and J usage is TRBJ2-3; D gene ambiguous. The CDR3 has 13 amino acids. V was cut by 3 bases and J by 2 bases, with 6 bases left in between. Per germline, CDR1 SGHVS and CDR2 FQNEAQ. This chain's CDR3 is CASSFGYTDTQYF. The CDR3 DNA reads as TGTGCCAGCAGCTTCGGTTACACAGATACGCAGTATTTT.

V is TRBV28 and J is TRBJ2-7; no reliable D call. Trimming removed 5 bases from V and 0 bases from J, with 5 bases in between. Per the germline V gene, CDR1 is MDHEN and CDR2 is SYDVKM. The CDR3 spans 12 residues. The CDR3 here is CASSMSSYEQYF. In nucleotides, the CDR3 is TGTGCCAGCAGTATGAGCTCCTACGAGCAGTACTTC.

The J gene is TRBJ2-4, the V gene TRBV5-3, with TRBD2 matching over 8 bases. TRBV5-3 is labeled an ORF, and its function is uncertain. The CDR3 is 18 amino acids. The J segment lost 7 bases and the V segment lost 3 bases, leaving 18 bases of the junction unmatched. The CDR3 nucleotides are TGTGCCAGAAGCTACTGGCGGGGGCGGGAGGACTTTCCGAACATTCAGTACTTC. Translated: CARSYWRGREDFPNIQYF.

This sequence joins TRBV6-6 and TRBJ2-3; D gene ambiguous. The CDR3 contains 15 residues. Germline V gives CDR1 MNHNY, CDR2 SVGAGI (reference sequence). V gave up 4 bases and J gave up 1 base, with 12 bases separating them. The DNA of the CDR3 is TGTGCCAGCAGTTCCTTACGGGTGGGCACAGATACGCAGTATTTT. Its protein product is CASSSLRVGTDTQYF.

This chain uses TRBV5-1 with TRBJ2-1, with 8 nucleotides matching TRBD2. Looked up from germline, CDR1 is SGHRS and CDR2 is YFSETQ. The junction had 2 bases not matched to a gene; V was cut back by 3 bases and J by 3 bases. This CDR3 is built from 14 residues. This CDR3 is CASSSSGYYNEQFF. Here the CDR3 DNA reads TGCGCCAGCAGCTCTAGCGGGTACTACAATGAGCAGTTCTTC.

CDR3 protein: CASRAHQNGINYGYTF. CDR3 nucleotides: TGTGCCAGTAGGGCACACCAGAACGGCATTAACTATGGCTACACCTTC. The V call is TRBV19, the J call TRBJ1-2; D is ambiguous. Germline CDR1 reads LNHDA; CDR2 reads SQIVND (reference sequence). The CDR3 length is 16 residues. V gave up 6 bases and J gave up 1 base, with 18 bases separating them.

The CDR3 spells CASSLISQGMVSEAFF. The CDR3 DNA reads as TGCGCCAGCAGCTTGATTTCCCAGGGAATGGTCTCTGAAGCTTTCTTT. This chain uses TRBV5-1 with TRBJ1-1; tentative D call: TRBD1 (5 bases). The germline gives CDR1 SGHRS, CDR2 YFSETQ. V lost 1 base to trimming and J lost 6 bases, with 19 bases between them. CDR3 length: 16 amino acids.

This chain connects TRBV5-3 to TRBJ2-7, with a weak D call TRBD1 (6 bases). TRBV5-3 belongs to the ORF category, with a function that is uncertain. The V end was cut by 10 bases, the J end by 0 bases, with 17 bases between. The CDR3 sequence is 14 residues long. The CDR3 region is CAGFPGQRSYEQYF. CDR3 nucleotide sequence: TGTGCCGGCTTCCCCGGACAGCGCTCCTACGAGCAGTACTTC.

The DNA for the CDR3 is TGTGCCAGCAGTAGAAGGGACCTAAAGGCGCAGTATTTT. Encoded protein: CASSRRDLKAQYF. The chain joins TRBV6-6 to TRBJ2-3, with D perhaps matching TRBD1 or TRBD2 (5 bases each). Trimming removed 5 bases from V and 10 bases from J, with 16 bases in between. CDR1 and CDR2 from the germline V gene are MNHNY and SVGAGI (reference sequence). The CDR3 has 13 amino acids.

V is TRBV28 and J is TRBJ2-7; a possible D gene is TRBD1 (6 bases). The CDR3 consists of 13 residues. Germline-derived CDR1 and CDR2 are MDHEN and SYDVKM. Trimming removed 4 bases at V and 5 bases at J, with 12 bases between. CDR3 sequence reads: CASSSRGVNEQYF. DNA for the CDR3: TGTGCCAGCAGTTCCAGGGGCGTCAACGAGCAGTACTTC. Variable domain in full (rest from reference TRBV28 and TRBJ2-7): DVKVTQSSRYLVKRTGEKVFLECVQDMDHENMFWYRQDPGLGLRLIYFSYDVKMKEKGDIPEGYSVSREKKERFSLILESASTNQTSMYLCASSSRGVNEQYFGPGTRLTVT.

The J gene is TRBJ1-6, the V gene TRBV27; 7 bases agree with TRBD1. The V gene end was trimmed by 4 bases and the J gene end by 7 bases; junction bases not matched to a gene: 10. Germline V CDR1 and CDR2: MNHEY, SMNVEV (reference sequence). This CDR3 has 16 residues. As DNA, the CDR3 is TGTGCCAGCAGTTATGGACAGGAAGTATGGAATTCACCCCTCCACTTT. This codes for CASSYGQEVWNSPLHF.

The chain links TRBV18 to TRBJ1-1; 7 bases agree with TRBD1. This CDR3 has 14 amino acids. J lost 4 bases, V lost 3 bases, and 5 bases had no gene match. The V gene's germline CDR1 is KGHSH and CDR2 LQKENI. CDR3 nucleotides: TGTGCCAGCTCACCCCTGACAGGGAGCACTGAAGCTTTCTTT. It encodes CASSPLTGSTEAFF.

The rearrangement joins TRBV5-6 to TRBJ2-5, with a tentative D call TRBD2 (5 bases). In germline, CDR1 is SGHDT, CDR2 YYEEEE. This CDR3 is built from 16 residues. V was clipped by 2 bases and J by 2 bases, with 16 bases between them. DNA for the CDR3: TGTGCCAGCAGCTTTCTTAGTCGAGCGGAACAAGAGACCCAGTACTTC. It translates to CASSFLSRAEQETQYF.